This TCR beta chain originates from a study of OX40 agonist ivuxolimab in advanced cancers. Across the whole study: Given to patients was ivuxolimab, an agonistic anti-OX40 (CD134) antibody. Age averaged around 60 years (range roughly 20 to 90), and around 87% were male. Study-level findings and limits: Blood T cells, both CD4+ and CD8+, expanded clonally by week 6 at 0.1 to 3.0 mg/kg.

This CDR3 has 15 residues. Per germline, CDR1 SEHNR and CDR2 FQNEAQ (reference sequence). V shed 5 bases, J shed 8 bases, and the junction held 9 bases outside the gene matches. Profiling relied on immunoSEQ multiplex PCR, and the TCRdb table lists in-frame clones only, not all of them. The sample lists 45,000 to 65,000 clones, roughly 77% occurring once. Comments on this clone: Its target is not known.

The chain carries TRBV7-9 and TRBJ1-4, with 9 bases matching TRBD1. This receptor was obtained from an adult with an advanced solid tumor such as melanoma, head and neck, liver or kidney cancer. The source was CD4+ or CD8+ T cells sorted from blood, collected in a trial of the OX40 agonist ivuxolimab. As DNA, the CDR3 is TGTGCCAGCAGCCCCGGGACAGGGTTTGAGGAAAAACTGTTTTTT. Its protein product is CASSPGTGFEEKLFF.